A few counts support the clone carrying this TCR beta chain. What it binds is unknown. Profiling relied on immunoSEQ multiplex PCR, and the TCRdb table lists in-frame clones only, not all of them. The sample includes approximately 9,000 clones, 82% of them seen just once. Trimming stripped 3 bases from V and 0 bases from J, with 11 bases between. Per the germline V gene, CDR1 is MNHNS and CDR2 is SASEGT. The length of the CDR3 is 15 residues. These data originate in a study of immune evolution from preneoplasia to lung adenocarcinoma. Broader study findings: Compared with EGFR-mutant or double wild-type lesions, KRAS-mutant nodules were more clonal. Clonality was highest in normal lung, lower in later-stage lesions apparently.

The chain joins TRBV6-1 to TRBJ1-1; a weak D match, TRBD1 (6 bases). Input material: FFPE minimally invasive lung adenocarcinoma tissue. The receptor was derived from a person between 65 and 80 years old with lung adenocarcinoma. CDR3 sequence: CASSDQGRMNTEAFF. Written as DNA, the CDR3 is TGTGCCAGCAGTGATCAGGGGCGCATGAACACTGAAGCTTTCTTT.